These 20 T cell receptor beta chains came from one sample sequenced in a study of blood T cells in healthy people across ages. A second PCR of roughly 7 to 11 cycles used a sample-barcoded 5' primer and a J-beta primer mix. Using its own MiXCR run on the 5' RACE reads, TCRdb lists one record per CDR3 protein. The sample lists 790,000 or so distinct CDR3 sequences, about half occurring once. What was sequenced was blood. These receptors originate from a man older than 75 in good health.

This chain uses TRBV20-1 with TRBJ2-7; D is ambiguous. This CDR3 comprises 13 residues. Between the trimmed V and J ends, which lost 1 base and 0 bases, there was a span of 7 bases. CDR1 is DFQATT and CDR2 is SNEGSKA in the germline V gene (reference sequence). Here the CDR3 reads CSARGSYSYEQYF. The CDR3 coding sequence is TGCAGTGCTAGAGGAAGTTACTCCTACGAGCAGTACTTC.

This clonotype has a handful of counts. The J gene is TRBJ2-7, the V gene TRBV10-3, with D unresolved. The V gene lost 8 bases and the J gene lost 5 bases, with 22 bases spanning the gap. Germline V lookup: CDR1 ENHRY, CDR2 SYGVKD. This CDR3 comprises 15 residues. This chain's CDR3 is CAISPGLGLRHEQYF. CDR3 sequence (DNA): TGTGCCATCTCGCCCGGTTTGGGCCTCCGGCACGAGCAGTACTTC.

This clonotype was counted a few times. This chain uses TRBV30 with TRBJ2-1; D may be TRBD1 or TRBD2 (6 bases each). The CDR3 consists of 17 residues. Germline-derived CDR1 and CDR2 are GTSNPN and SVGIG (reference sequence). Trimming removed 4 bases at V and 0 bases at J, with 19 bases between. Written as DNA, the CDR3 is TGTGCCTGGATCGATGGCCTGGGGGGCAGCTCCTACAATGAGCAGTTCTTC. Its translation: CAWIDGLGGSSYNEQFF. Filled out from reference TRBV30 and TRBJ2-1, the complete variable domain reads SQTIHQWPATLVQPVGSPLSLECTVEGTSNPNLYWYRQAAGRGLQLLFYSVGIGQISSEVPQNLSASRPQDRQFILSSKKLLLSDSGFYLCAWIDGLGGSSYNEQFFGPGTRLTVL.

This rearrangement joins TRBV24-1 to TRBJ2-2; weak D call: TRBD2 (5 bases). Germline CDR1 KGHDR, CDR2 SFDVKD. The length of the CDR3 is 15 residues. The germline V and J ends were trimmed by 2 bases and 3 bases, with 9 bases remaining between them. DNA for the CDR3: TGTGCCACCAGTGATTCGGGGTTGTACACCGGGGAGCTGTTTTTT. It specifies CATSDSGLYTGELFF.

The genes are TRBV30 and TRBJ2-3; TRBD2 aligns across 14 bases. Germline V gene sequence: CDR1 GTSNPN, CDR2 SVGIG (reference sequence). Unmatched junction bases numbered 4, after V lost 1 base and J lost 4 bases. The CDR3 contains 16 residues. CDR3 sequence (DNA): TGTGCCTGGAGTGCCGGGACTAGCGGGAGCCCAGATACGCAGTATTTT. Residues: CAWSAGTSGSPDTQYF. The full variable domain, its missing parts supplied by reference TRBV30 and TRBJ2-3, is SQTIHQWPATLVQPVGSPLSLECTVEGTSNPNLYWYRQAAGRGLQLLFYSVGIGQISSEVPQNLSASRPQDRQFILSSKKLLLSDSGFYLCAWSAGTSGSPDTQYFGPGTRLTVL.

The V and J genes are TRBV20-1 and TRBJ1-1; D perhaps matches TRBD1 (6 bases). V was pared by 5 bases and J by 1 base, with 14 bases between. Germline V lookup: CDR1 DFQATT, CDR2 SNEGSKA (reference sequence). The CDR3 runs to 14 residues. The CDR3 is CSAPPGTWNTEAFF. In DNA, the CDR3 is TGCAGTGCTCCGCCCGGGACATGGAACACTGAAGCTTTCTTT.

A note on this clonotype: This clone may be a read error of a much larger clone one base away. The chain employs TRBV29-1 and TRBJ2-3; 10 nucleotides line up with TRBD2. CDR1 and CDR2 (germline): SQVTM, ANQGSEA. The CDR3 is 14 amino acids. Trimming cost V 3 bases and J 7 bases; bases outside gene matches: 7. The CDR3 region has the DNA TGCAGCGTTGACAGGAGCGGGAGGGAAAATACGCAGTATTTT. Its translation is CSVDRSGRENTQYF.

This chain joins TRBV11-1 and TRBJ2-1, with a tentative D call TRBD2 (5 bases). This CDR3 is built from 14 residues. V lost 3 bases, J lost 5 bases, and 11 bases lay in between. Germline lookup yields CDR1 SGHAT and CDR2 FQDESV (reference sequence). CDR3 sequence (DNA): TGTGCCAGCAGCTTTCAGGACGGGGACAATGAGCAGTTCTTC. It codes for CASSFQDGDNEQFF.

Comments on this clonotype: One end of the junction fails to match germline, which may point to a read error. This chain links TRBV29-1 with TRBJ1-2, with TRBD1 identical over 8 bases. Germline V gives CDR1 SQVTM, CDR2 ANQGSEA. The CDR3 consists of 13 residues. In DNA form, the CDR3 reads TGCGGCGTCCGGGACAGGATTAACTATGGCTACACCTTC. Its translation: CGVRDRINYGYTF.

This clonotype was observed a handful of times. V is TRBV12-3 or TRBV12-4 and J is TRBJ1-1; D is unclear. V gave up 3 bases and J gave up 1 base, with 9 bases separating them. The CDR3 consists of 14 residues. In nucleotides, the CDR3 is TGTGCCAGCAGTTTGTTCAGGTCGAACACTGAAGCTTTCTTT. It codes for CASSLFRSNTEAFF.

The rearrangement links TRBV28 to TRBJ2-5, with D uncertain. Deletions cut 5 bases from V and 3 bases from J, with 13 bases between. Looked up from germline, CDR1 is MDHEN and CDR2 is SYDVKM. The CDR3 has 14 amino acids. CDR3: CASSPHGREETQYF. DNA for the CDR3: TGTGCCAGCAGTCCTCACGGCCGGGAAGAGACCCAGTACTTC. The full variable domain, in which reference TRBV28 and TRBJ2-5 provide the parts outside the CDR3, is DVKVTQSSRYLVKRTGEKVFLECVQDMDHENMFWYRQDPGLGLRLIYFSYDVKMKEKGDIPEGYSVSREKKERFSLILESASTNQTSMYLCASSPHGREETQYFGPGTRLLVL.

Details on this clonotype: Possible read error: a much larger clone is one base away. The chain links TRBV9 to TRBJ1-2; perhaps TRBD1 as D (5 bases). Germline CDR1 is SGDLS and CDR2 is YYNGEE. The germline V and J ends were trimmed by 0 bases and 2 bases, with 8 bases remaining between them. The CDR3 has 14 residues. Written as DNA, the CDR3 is TGTGCCAGCAGCGTAGGAGGGACCAACTATGGCTACACCTTC. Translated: CASSVGGTNYGYTF. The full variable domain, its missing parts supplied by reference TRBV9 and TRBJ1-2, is DSGVTQTPKHLITATGQRVTLRCSPRSGDLSVYWYQQSLDQGLQFLIQYYNGEERAKGNILERFSAQQFPDLHSELNLSSLELGDSALYFCASSVGGTNYGYTFGSGTRLTVV.

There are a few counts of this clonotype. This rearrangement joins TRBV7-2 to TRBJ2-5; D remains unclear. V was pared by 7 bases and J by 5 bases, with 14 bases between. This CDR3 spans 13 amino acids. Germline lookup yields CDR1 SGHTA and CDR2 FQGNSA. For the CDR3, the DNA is TGTGCCAGCACCCAATCTCCCTCGGAGACCCAGTACTTC. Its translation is CASTQSPSETQYF.

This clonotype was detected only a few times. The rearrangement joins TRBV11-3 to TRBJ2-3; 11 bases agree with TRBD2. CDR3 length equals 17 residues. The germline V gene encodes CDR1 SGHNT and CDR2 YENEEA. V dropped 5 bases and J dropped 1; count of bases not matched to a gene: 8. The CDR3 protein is CASSIAGTSGGTDTQYF. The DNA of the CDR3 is TGTGCCAGCAGCATAGCCGGGACTAGCGGAGGCACAGATACGCAGTATTTT. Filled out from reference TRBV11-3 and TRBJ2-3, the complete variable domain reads EAGVVQSPRYKIIEKKQPVAFWCNPISGHNTLYWYLQNLGQGPELLIRYENEEAVDDSQLPKDRFSAERLKGVDSTLKIQPAELGDSAVYLCASSIAGTSGGTDTQYFGPGTRLTVL.

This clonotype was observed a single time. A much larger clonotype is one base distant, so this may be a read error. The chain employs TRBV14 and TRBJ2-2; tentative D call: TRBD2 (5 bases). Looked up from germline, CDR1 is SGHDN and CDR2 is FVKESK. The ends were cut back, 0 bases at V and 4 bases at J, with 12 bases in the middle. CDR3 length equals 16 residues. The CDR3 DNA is TGTGCCAGCAGCCAAGATGAGCCCGAGGGCACCGGGGAGCTGTTTTTT. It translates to CASSQDEPEGTGELFF. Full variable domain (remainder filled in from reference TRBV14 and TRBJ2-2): EAGVTQFPSHSVIEKGQTVTLRCDPISGHDNLYWYRRVMGKEIKFLLHFVKESKQDESGMPNNRFLAERTGGTYSTLKVQPAELEDSGVYFCASSQDEPEGTGELFFGEGSRLTVL.

The CDR3 is CAGSKGEKTQYF. The CDR3 DNA is TGTGCCGGCAGCAAGGGGGAAAAGACCCAGTACTTC. The rearrangement links TRBV21-1 to TRBJ2-5; no DNA check was done on the table's D call, TRBD1. TRBV21-1 is given as a pseudogene. The CDR3 has 12 amino acids.

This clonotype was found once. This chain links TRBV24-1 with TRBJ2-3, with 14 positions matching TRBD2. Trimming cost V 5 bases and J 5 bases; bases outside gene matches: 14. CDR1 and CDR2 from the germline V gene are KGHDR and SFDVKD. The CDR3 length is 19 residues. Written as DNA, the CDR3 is TGTGCCACCAGTGCTCCTCTTCTGGGACTAGCGGGAGAAAGAGATACGCAGTATTTT. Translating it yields CATSAPLLGLAGERDTQYF.

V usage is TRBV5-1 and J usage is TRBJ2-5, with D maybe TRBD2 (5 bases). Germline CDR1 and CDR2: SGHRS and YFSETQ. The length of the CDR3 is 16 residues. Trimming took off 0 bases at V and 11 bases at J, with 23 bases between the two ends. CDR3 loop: CASSLAPDRGWNEQYF. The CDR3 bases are TGCGCCAGCAGCTTGGCCCCAGATCGGGGATGGAATGAGCAGTACTTC.

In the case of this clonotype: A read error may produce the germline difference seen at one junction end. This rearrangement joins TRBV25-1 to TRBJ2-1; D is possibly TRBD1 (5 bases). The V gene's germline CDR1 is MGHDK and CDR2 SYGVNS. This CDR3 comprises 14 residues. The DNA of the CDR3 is TGTGCCAGCAGGGAATTCGACAGCAGGAATGAGCAGTTCTTC. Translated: CASREFDSRNEQFF. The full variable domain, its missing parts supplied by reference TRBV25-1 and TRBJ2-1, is EADIYQTPRYLVIGTGKKITLECSQTMGHDKMYWYQQDPGMELHLIHYSYGVNSTEKGDLSSESTVSRIRTEHFPLTLESARPSHTSQYLCASREFDSRNEQFFGPGTRLTVL.

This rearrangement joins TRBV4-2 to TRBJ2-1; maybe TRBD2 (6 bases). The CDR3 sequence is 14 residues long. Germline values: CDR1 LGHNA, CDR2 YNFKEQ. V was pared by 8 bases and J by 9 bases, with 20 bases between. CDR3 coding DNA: TGTGCCAGCGGCCCCCACAGACTAGACGGTGAGCAGTTCTTC. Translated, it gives CASGPHRLDGEQFF.